A single sample is the source of the 11 T cell receptor beta chains below, sequenced in a study of shared clonotypes between healthy human individuals. Clones were read by immunoSEQ multiplex PCR, and TCRdb kept only the in-frame ones, dropping some. The sample records around 2.1 million clones, approximately 94% being singletons. CD45RO-negative cells were positively selected for CCR7, leaving out terminally differentiated effector memory CD45RA+ cells. Sample: naive CD8+ T cells from PBMCs. Every receptor here comes from a man aged 18 to 29 in good health. Some clones in this sample may be carry-over from other donors' samples.

About this clone: The same CDR3 can be traced to other DNA sequences in this sample. The chain combines TRBV28 with TRBJ1-2, with D hard to call. CDR1 is MDHEN, CDR2 SYDVKM, per germline. V was cut by 3 bases and J by 2 bases, with 4 bases left in between. This CDR3 has 12 amino acids. The CDR3 spells CASSFNNYGYTF. CDR3 nucleotides: TGTGCCAGCAGTTTTAACAACTATGGCTACACCTTC.

The V call is TRBV12-5, the J call TRBJ1-2, with 10 bases fitting TRBD1. V gave up 5 bases and J gave up 4 bases; unmatched junction bases: 10. Looked up from germline, CDR1 is LGHNT and CDR2 is FRNRAP. The CDR3 is made up of 16 amino acids. CDR3 DNA sequence: TGTGCTAGTGGTATGGACAGGGGGGGCTTTGGCTATGGCTACACCTTC. As protein: CASGMDRGGFGYGYTF.

This sequence joins TRBV15 and TRBJ2-7; the D is unclear. Per germline, CDR1 LNHNV and CDR2 YYDKDF (reference sequence). With 1 base removed from V and 7 bases from J, the gap between germline ends came to 14 bases. The CDR3 runs to 14 residues. The CDR3 DNA is TGTGCCACCAGCAGAGGGGCCAACCCAGAGGAGCAGTACTTC. This encodes CATSRGANPEEQYF.

This chain uses TRBV19 with TRBJ2-5; 8 nucleotides agree with TRBD2. The CDR3 runs to 15 residues. CDR1 and CDR2 (germline): LNHDA, SQIVND (reference sequence). Trimming took 1 base from V and 5 from J; bases not matched to a gene: 6. The CDR3: CASSIGREGPETQYF. The CDR3 DNA reads as TGTGCCAGTAGTATAGGCCGGGAGGGCCCGGAGACCCAGTACTTC.

This rearrangement joins TRBV5-8 to TRBJ1-5; perhaps TRBD1 as D (5 bases). Trimming cost V 3 bases and J 6 bases, with 19 bases left between them. This CDR3 has 16 amino acids. Germline values: CDR1 SGHTS, CDR2 YDEGEE. The chain's CDR3 is CASSWGTAPALQPQHF. CDR3 nucleotides: TGTGCCAGCAGCTGGGGGACGGCACCAGCCCTTCAGCCCCAGCATTTT.

This clone appeared a few times. The chain combines TRBV28 with TRBJ1-1; no clear D gene. V shed 6 bases and J shed 4 bases, with 9 bases lying between them. The CDR3 runs to 12 residues. Germline V gene lookup returns CDR1 MDHEN and CDR2 SYDVKM. The CDR3 region has the DNA TGTGCCAGCAGGGTGTTTAGCACTGAAGCTTTCTTT. It encodes CASRVFSTEAFF.

This rearrangement joins TRBV5-4 to TRBJ1-4, with a tentative D call TRBD1 (5 bases). CDR1 and CDR2 from the germline V gene are SGHNT and YYREEE (reference sequence). The CDR3 covers 15 residues. Trimming took 3 bases from V and 4 from J, leaving 13 bases between them. The CDR3 reads CASSYFGRGNEKLFF. The CDR3 DNA sequence: TGTGCCAGCAGCTACTTTGGGAGGGGTAATGAAAAACTGTTTTTT.

The gene calls are TRBV7-9 and TRBJ2-7; 12 bases fit TRBD1. The CDR3 runs to 18 residues. Germline-derived CDR1 and CDR2 are SEHNR and FQNEAQ (reference sequence). V shed 6 bases and J 2 bases; nucleotides not matched to a gene: 14. The CDR3: CASSHTGTGGAEAYEQYF. CDR3 nucleotides: TGTGCCAGCAGTCATACCGGGACAGGGGGCGCAGAAGCCTACGAGCAGTACTTC. Variable domain in full (rest from reference TRBV7-9 and TRBJ2-7): DTGVSQNPRHKITKRGQNVTFRCDPISEHNRLYWYRQTLGQGPEFLTYFQNEAQLEKSRLLSDRFSAERPKGSFSTLEIQRTEQGDSAMYLCASSHTGTGGAEAYEQYFGPGTRLTVT.

This clone was found a few times. This chain links TRBV30 with TRBJ1-1; D not resolved. V lost 2 bases to trimming and J lost 5 bases, with 12 bases between them. Germline assignment: CDR1 GTSNPN and CDR2 SVGIG (reference sequence). The CDR3 extends over 13 amino acids. The CDR3 protein is CAWSPPLETEAFF. As DNA, the CDR3 is TGTGCCTGGAGTCCTCCCTTGGAAACTGAAGCTTTCTTT.

J is TRBJ1-1 and V is TRBV14, with 8 bases that match TRBD1. CDR1 is SGHDN and CDR2 is FVKESK in the germline V gene. The CDR3 is 15 residues long. Unmatched junction bases numbered 8, after V lost 4 bases and J lost 4 bases. The CDR3 reads CASSLVTGVLTEAFF. The CDR3 DNA sequence: TGTGCCAGCAGCCTCGTGACAGGGGTCCTCACTGAAGCTTTCTTT.

CDR3 sequence (DNA): TGTGCCAGCAGTCCCCCGGGACGGCTGAACACTGAAGCTTTCTTT. Translating gives CASSPPGRLNTEAFF. The chain carries TRBV27 and TRBJ1-1, with a tentative D call TRBD1 (5 bases). The CDR3 has 15 amino acids. Germline V gives CDR1 MNHEY, CDR2 SMNVEV (reference sequence). The V end lost 5 bases, the J end lost 0 bases, and 13 bases lay between the germline ends.